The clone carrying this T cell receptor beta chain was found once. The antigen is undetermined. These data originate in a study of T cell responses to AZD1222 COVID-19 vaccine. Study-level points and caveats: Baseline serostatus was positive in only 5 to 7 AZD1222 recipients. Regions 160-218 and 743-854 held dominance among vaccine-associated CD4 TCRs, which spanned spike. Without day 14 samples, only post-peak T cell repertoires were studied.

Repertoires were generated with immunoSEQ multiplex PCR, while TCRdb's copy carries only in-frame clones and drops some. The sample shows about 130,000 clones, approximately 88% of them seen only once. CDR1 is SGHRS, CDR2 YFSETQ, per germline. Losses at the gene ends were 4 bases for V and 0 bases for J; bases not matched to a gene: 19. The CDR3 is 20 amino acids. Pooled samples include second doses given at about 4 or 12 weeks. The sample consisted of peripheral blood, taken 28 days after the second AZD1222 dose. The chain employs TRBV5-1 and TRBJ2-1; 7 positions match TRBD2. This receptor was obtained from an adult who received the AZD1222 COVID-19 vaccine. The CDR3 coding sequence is TGCGCCAGCAGCCTAGGGATGACGACTAGCCGATTAAGCTCCTACAATGAGCAGTTCTTC. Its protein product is CASSLGMTTSRLSSYNEQFF.